This paragraph covers one TCR beta chain sequence. Naive CD8 cells comprised CD45RO-negative, CCR7-positively selected cells, excluding terminally differentiated effector memory CD45RA+ cells. The data were taken from a study of shared clonotypes between healthy human individuals. Clones were read by immunoSEQ multiplex PCR, and TCRdb kept only the in-frame ones, dropping some. The sample lists around 2,000,000 clones, around 96% occurring once. The clonotype was recovered from a man aged 18 to 30 in good health. Sequenced: naive CD8+ T cells sorted from blood.

The CDR3 sequence is CASSQLTPTSGLQETQYF. In DNA, the CDR3 is TGCGCCAGCAGCCAACTCACCCCGACTAGCGGACTGCAAGAGACCCAGTACTTC. This sequence joins TRBV4-3 and TRBJ2-5; 9 nucleotides align to TRBD2. The length of the CDR3 is 18 residues. Unmatched junction bases numbered 12, after V lost 2 bases and J lost 2 bases. Germline values: CDR1 LGHNA, CDR2 YSLEER.